The 21 T cell receptor beta chains given below trace back to one sample, sequenced in a study of control samples from healthy donors and cancer patients. Assay: immunoSEQ multiplex PCR; the TCRdb copy retains only in-frame clones and omits some. The sample holds 100,000 to 150,000 clones, approximately 92% seen once. Material: blood. The receptor set was obtained from a man younger than 35 in good health.

V usage is TRBV19 and J usage is TRBJ1-1; D unclear. The germline V and J ends were trimmed by 3 bases and 2 bases, with 13 bases remaining between them. This CDR3 contains 15 residues. Germline CDR1 and CDR2: LNHDA and SQIVND (reference sequence). The CDR3 coding sequence is TGTGCCAGTAGTATTGGGAGGATTCTAAACACTGAAGCTTTCTTT. Translating it yields CASSIGRILNTEAFF.

This sequence joins TRBV9 and TRBJ1-2; no clear D. The germline CDR1 and CDR2 sequences are SGDLS and YYNGEE. The V and J ends lost 0 bases and 4 bases respectively, with 13 bases between them. The CDR3 is 15 residues long. The CDR3 sequence: CASSVEPFPSYGYTF. For the CDR3, the DNA is TGTGCCAGCAGCGTAGAACCGTTTCCGTCCTATGGCTACACCTTC. The variable domain in full, with the rest retrieved from reference TRBV9 and TRBJ1-2, is DSGVTQTPKHLITATGQRVTLRCSPRSGDLSVYWYQQSLDQGLQFLIQYYNGEERAKGNILERFSAQQFPDLHSELNLSSLELGDSALYFCASSVEPFPSYGYTFGSGTRLTVV.

The count of this clone is one. The rearrangement uses TRBV6-5 and TRBJ2-3; TRBD1 matches 7 bases. V shed 6 bases and J 0 bases; nucleotides not matched to a gene: 3. This CDR3 is 14 amino acids long. Looked up from germline, CDR1 is MNHEY and CDR2 is SVGAGI. CDR3 loop: CASRSTGSTDTQYF. DNA for the CDR3: TGTGCCAGCAGATCGACAGGGAGCACAGATACGCAGTATTTT.

This sequence joins TRBV15 and TRBJ1-1; weak D call: TRBD1 (6 bases). CDR3 size: 15 residues. With 1 base removed from V and 3 bases from J, the gap between germline ends came to 12 bases. Germline V gives CDR1 LNHNV, CDR2 YYDKDF (reference sequence). DNA of the CDR3: TGTGCCACCAGCAGAGTCCTAGGGGGTCACACTGAAGCTTTCTTT. Translating gives CATSRVLGGHTEAFF.

The chain carries TRBV9 and TRBJ1-4; TRBD1 is a possible D gene (6 bases). V was pared by 3 bases and J by 3 bases, with 12 bases between. The CDR3 spans 15 residues. CDR1 and CDR2 from the germline V gene are SGDLS and YYNGEE. CDR3 DNA: TGTGCCAGCAGCGGAAGGGGGGCTTCTAATGAAAAACTGTTTTTT. Its translation is CASSGRGASNEKLFF.

The chain uses TRBV11-2 and TRBJ2-7; TRBD1 is a possible D gene (6 bases). V lost 2 bases and J lost 6, with 14 bases in between. This CDR3 has 14 amino acids. Germline CDR1 reads SGHAT; CDR2 reads FQNNGV. CDR3 loop: CASSLSGVPVEQYF. The CDR3 DNA sequence: TGTGCCAGCAGCTTATCAGGGGTCCCTGTCGAGCAGTACTTC.

The gene calls are TRBV6-5 and TRBJ1-1, with 8 bases aligning to TRBD1. This CDR3 region has 15 residues. After removal of 2 bases from V and 3 bases from J, the junction contained 5 bases not matched to a gene. CDR1 is MNHEY, CDR2 SVGAGI, per germline. CDR3 nucleotide sequence: TGTGCCAGCAGTTACGGATTCAGGGGGCACACTGAAGCTTTCTTT. Amino acids: CASSYGFRGHTEAFF.

V usage is TRBV5-1 and J usage is TRBJ1-2; maybe TRBD1 (5 bases). Germline CDR1 and CDR2: SGHRS and YFSETQ. The CDR3 is 15 residues long. Between the trimmed V and J ends, which lost 0 bases and 3 bases, there was a span of 12 bases. The CDR3 is CASSLDGGRDYGYTF. CDR3 in DNA: TGCGCCAGCAGCTTGGATGGGGGTAGAGACTATGGCTACACCTTC.

The DNA for the CDR3 is TGCAGCGTTGGGGGGGACCCAAGGTATGGCTACACCTTC. This encodes CSVGGDPRYGYTF. This chain connects TRBV29-1 to TRBJ1-2; D is perhaps TRBD1 (5 bases). Germline V gives CDR1 SQVTM, CDR2 ANQGSEA. This CDR3 is built from 13 residues. Between the trimmed V and J ends, which lost 4 bases and 5 bases, there was a span of 14 bases.

Written as DNA, the CDR3 is TGTGCCAGTATAAAGACCGGGACAGGGGGATACGAGCAGTACTTC. This codes for CASIKTGTGGYEQYF. The genes are TRBV6-5 and TRBJ2-7, with 11 bases fitting TRBD1. Losses at the gene ends were 9 bases for V and 4 bases for J; bases not matched to a gene: 11. The CDR3 contains 15 residues. CDR1 and CDR2 (germline): MNHEY, SVGAGI.

The chain employs TRBV21-1 and TRBJ2-1; TRBD1, the D gene given by the table, was not confirmed from the DNA. TRBV21-1 is a known pseudogene. This CDR3 spans 15 amino acids. In nucleotides, the CDR3 is TGTGCCAGCCGGGGGGGACAGGGGGCAGGCAATGAGCAGTTCTTC. It specifies CASRGGQGAGNEQFF.

The sample holds one count of this clone. The rearrangement joins TRBV5-4 to TRBJ1-2; tentative D call: TRBD1 (5 bases). Germline V gene sequence: CDR1 SGHNT, CDR2 YYREEE (reference sequence). V lost 0 bases, J lost 6 bases, and 12 bases lay in between. The CDR3 length is 14 residues. CDR3 in amino acids: CASSLAGTKNGYTF. CDR3 DNA sequence: TGTGCCAGCAGCTTGGCCGGGACCAAAAATGGCTACACCTTC.

The gene calls are TRBV12-2 and TRBJ1-5; the table gives TRBD1 as D, unverified against the DNA. TRBV12-2 is a pseudogene segment. CDR3 length equals 16 residues. CDR3 DNA sequence: TGTGCAAGTCGCTTAGTTATGACAGGCCATAATCAGCCCCAGCATTTT. This sequence encodes CASRLVMTGHNQPQHF.

The chain joins TRBV15 to TRBJ1-6; a weak D match, TRBD1 (5 bases). Germline V CDR1 and CDR2: LNHNV, YYDKDF (reference sequence). The CDR3 length is 18 residues. V shed 6 bases and J shed 0 bases, with 18 bases lying between them. CDR3 nucleotides: TGTGCCACCAGTCAGGGTCCTGAACCCAGCTCCTATAATTCACCCCTCCACTTT. Translating it yields CATSQGPEPSSYNSPLHF.

In DNA, the CDR3 is TGCGCCAGCAGCTTTGGGGGGCGGAACACTGAAGCTTTCTTT. Amino acids: CASSFGGRNTEAFF. The chain carries TRBV5-1 and TRBJ1-1; perhaps TRBD1 as D (6 bases). CDR1 SGHRS and CDR2 YFSETQ come from the germline V gene. Trimming shortened V by 2 bases and J by 1 base, and 9 bases separated the two germline ends. The CDR3 loop spans 14 amino acids.

V and J are TRBV9 and TRBJ2-7; TRBD2 aligns across 11 bases. Germline V gene lookup returns CDR1 SGDLS and CDR2 YYNGEE. The J segment lost 5 bases and the V segment lost 4 bases, leaving 5 bases of the junction unmatched. CDR3 length: 14 amino acids. The CDR3 DNA reads TGTGCCAGCAGCTCTCTAGCGGGGGGAGACGAGCAGTACTTC. Translating gives CASSSLAGGDEQYF.

This chain connects TRBV7-2 to TRBJ2-3, with 7 positions matching TRBD1. The junction had 4 bases not matched to a gene; V was cut back by 5 bases and J by 2 bases. Germline-derived CDR1 and CDR2 are SGHTA and FQGNSA. The CDR3 runs 14 residues. The CDR3 sequence is CASSIQGHTDTQYF. The CDR3 nucleotides are TGTGCCAGCAGCATACAGGGGCACACAGATACGCAGTATTTT.

V is TRBV18 and J is TRBJ2-7; 8 nucleotides line up with TRBD1. Germline V CDR1 and CDR2: KGHSH, LQKENI. V trimming: 2 bases; J trimming: 7 bases; junction bases outside the gene matches: 10. This CDR3 is built from 15 residues. The CDR3 DNA reads TGTGCCAGCTCACCAAACTACCAGGGGGCAAGGGAGCAGTACTTC. Protein: CASSPNYQGAREQYF.

The chain carries TRBV6-5 and TRBJ1-2; D is uncertain. Germline CDR1 is MNHEY and CDR2 is SVGAGI. Trimming stripped 11 bases from V and 13 bases from J, with 20 bases between. The CDR3 contains 11 residues. CDR3 coding DNA: TGTGCCTCCGGACCCAACTCTGTCCTCACCTTC. This codes for CASGPNSVLTF.

The chain joins TRBV27 to TRBJ1-6; TRBD1 aligns across 8 bases. Germline V CDR1 and CDR2: MNHEY, SMNVEV (reference sequence). J gave up 2 bases and V 5 bases, and 17 bases lay outside the gene matches. The length of the CDR3 is 20 residues. The chain's CDR3 is CASSAKRTGLVGAYNSPLHF. For the CDR3, the DNA is TGTGCCAGCAGTGCAAAGCGGACAGGGTTGGTGGGTGCCTATAATTCACCCCTCCACTTT.

The V gene is TRBV11-3, the J gene TRBJ2-1; tentatively, D is TRBD2 (6 bases). This CDR3 contains 16 residues. Germline lookup yields CDR1 SGHNT and CDR2 YENEEA. V lost 1 base, J lost 6 bases, and 16 bases lay in between. Written as DNA, the CDR3 is TGTGCCAGCAGCTTAGGCGGGCGGGGACCGGCCAATGAGCAGTTCTTC. Translated, it gives CASSLGGRGPANEQFF.